This TCR beta chain was identified in a study of blood T cell repertoires in COVID-19. Study summary: Sources were T cells, B-cell-depleted T cells, or PBMCs; the material itself was cDNA or gDNA.

The study drew participants aged about 18 to 89 years from around 24 US areas. The study counted Cohort 3 donors as recovered given two negative PCRs, clearance, or symptom resolution. The CDR3 extends over 16 amino acids. Germline V gives CDR1 SGHRS, CDR2 YFSETQ. Trimming removed 0 bases at V and 0 bases at J, with 13 bases between. Using immunoSEQ multiplex PCR, the repertoire was profiled, and TCRdb retains in-frame clones only, with some absent. The table includes some 260,000 clones, around nine tenths detected once. The receptor was isolated from a woman aged 18-29 years who had recovered from COVID-19. The genes are TRBV5-1 and TRBJ2-7; TRBD1 might be the D (6 bases). What was sequenced was PBMCs or T cells enriched from blood (not recorded which). CDR3 coding DNA: TGCGCCAGCAGCTTGGGTGGTGTAGGGGGCTCCTACGAGCAGTACTTC. Its protein product is CASSLGGVGGSYEQYF. The whole variable domain, remainder taken from reference TRBV5-1 and TRBJ2-7, is KAGVTQTPRYLIKTRGQQVTLSCSPISGHRSVSWYQQTPGQGLQFLFEYFSETQRNKGNFPGRFSGRQFSNSRSEMNVSTLELGDSALYLCASSLGGVGGSYEQYFGPGTRLTVT.